This TCR beta chain was captured by sequencing in a study of Graves' ophthalmopathy and Graves' hyperthyroidism (dated by TCRdb to the late 2010s). With regard to the full study: Peripheral blood was collected at initial diagnosis, prior to any treatment. To explore V-J signatures that separate ophthalmopathy from hyperthyroidism, a discovery set of 95 to 100 patients was enrolled, consisting of about 45 with ophthalmopathy and approximately 57 with stable hyperthyroidism. Once sampling was done, hyperthyroidism patients were given methimazole at a starting dose of 30 mg daily, while ophthalmopathy patients were given high-dose intravenous methylprednisolone. In over five hyperthyroidism patients, the T-cell repertoires found in thyroid tissue were compared with those found in blood. For training and testing, the roughly 93 patients in the discovery cohort were randomly divided in a 7:3 ratio. TCR beta repertoire signatures were used to distinguish Graves' ophthalmopathy from Graves' hyperthyroidism and to predict progression to ophthalmopathy. The independent validation cohort included 18 hyperthyroidism patients plus 17 patients who later progressed from hyperthyroidism to ophthalmopathy. In total, approximately 130 blood samples were TCR-sequenced: around 42 ophthalmopathy, under 85 hyperthyroidism and approximately 17 hyperthyroidism-to-ophthalmopathy patients. Overall results and qualifications from the work: Most expanded thyroid clonotypes with frequency above 0.001 were also detected in blood, suggesting blood repertoires may reflect the thyroid immune response. In cross-validation, the 13-signature model distinguished ophthalmopathy from stable hyperthyroidism with approximately 88% sensitivity and about 84% specificity, and in the test set the corresponding values were approximately 80% and 75%. No statistical method was used to predetermine the sample size, and group allocation was not hidden from the investigators. In validation, the model predicted ophthalmopathy progression with more than 70% sensitivity and around 72% specificity; eleven to twelve predicted patients were CT-confirmed with GO in a median of around 6 months.

This clonotype was seen only a few times. It has no known antigen specificity. No qualities accompany the bases; no much larger clone lies one base away. Ophthalmopathy patients had moderately to severely active disease, Clinical Activity Score of at least 3, NOSPECS grade of at least 4, and disease duration under 3 months. Patients with other autoimmune diseases, uncontrolled infections, pregnancy or lactation were excluded. Diagnosis relied on clinical symptoms, serum thyroxine, TRAb, thyroid ultrasound and orbital computed tomography. PBMCs were isolated from about 10 ml of fresh peripheral blood by Ficoll-Paque density gradient centrifugation. Trizol reagent was used to extract the total RNA, and its quality was then checked on an Agilent 2100 Bioanalyzer. For CDR1 and CDR2, the germline V gene lists MDHEN and SYDVKM. The CDR3 starts with the cysteine, ends with the phenylalanine, and has 12 residues. The retained sequence is limited to the CDR3, 36 bases, with the frame set at the first base. V drops 5 bases and J drops 4 bases, leaving 9 bases in between.

For repertoire sequencing, the TCR beta CDR3 regions were amplified from RNA transcripts. The first round was an RT-PCR using HTBI primers with the Qiagen OneStep RT-PCR kit, and this first round was followed by a second-round multiplex PCR, then size selection and purification. Sequencing of the libraries was carried out on an Illumina HiSeq2000 in paired-end mode with 100 bp reads. In the source study's methods: SOAPnuke was used to process the reads, removing any read that contained adapters or uncalled bases, had a mean Phred below 15, or lacked an exact match to the constant primer or identifier. COPE v1.2.5 was used to merge the high-quality paired reads. Each unique nucleotide sequence was treated as a clonotype, and MiTCR v1.1 was used to align the clonotypes to the IMGT TRB V, D and J references. Only V-J combinations with frequency above 0.0001 were analysed, covering approximately 99% of repertoires. For each V-J combination, a TCR clonal expansion and chaos score was defined as F50 clonal expansion divided by the chaos observed in the TCRdist matrix. Welch's t-statistics and random forest were used to reduce the features to some 13 V-J combinations, which were then used as input to a naive Bayes classifier. Thyroid-blood repertoire similarity was quantified with the Morisita-Horn index. Clones were called with MiXCR by TCRdb after fastp trimmed the public reads at Q25, and only in-frame beta chains were retained. Every entry covers one CDR3 protein and lists the most common genes and DNA from its rows. These V and J calls derive from TCRdb rather than the authors' analysis. Present in this sample are about 400,000 distinct CDR3 sequences, approximately 16% of which were seen just once. The top ten hold 1.5% to 2% of the sample.

What was sequenced was peripheral blood. The sequence links TRBV28 to TRBJ2-7; matching of 5 bases hints at TRBD2 as the D gene. The receptor was isolated from a woman aged 18-29 years with Graves' ophthalmopathy. Donor details come from another sample of the same person, matched by shared clones. Read as DNA, the sequence is TGTGCCAGCAGTCAAGGACTTTACGAGCAGTACTTC. It specifies CASSQGLYEQYF.